The entry that follows covers one T cell receptor (beta chain) sequence. Antigen specificity is unknown. This record comes from a study of T cell repertoires in cytomegalovirus infection. Study findings and constraints: There were HLA-C-restricted CMV-specific TCR beta clonotypes dominating the ex vivo response. Accumulated public TCR beta family frequency recognized individuals carrying CMV together with the relevant HLA.

The germline CDR1 and CDR2 sequences are LNHDA and SQIVND (reference sequence). This CDR3 region has 13 residues. V lost 3 bases to trimming and J lost 3 bases; unmatched junction nucleotides: 1. TCRdb re-called the reads through MiXCR, storing one row per CDR3 protein. The sample lists under 350,000 distinct CDR3 sequences; about a tenth were seen once. The sample comprised PBMCs. This TCR was recovered from a human donor in good health (CMV status not recorded). Some clones in this sample may be carry-over from other donors' samples. The rearrangement uses TRBV19 and TRBJ2-5; 7 bases line up with TRBD2. CDR3 coding DNA: TGTGCCAGTAGTATGCTAGCGGAAGAGACCCAGTACTTC. This sequence encodes CASSMLAEETQYF.